This TCR beta chain was recorded in a study of metastatic and nonmetastatic thyroid tumors. TCRdb called clones again from the PCR reads with MiXCR. This table has 3,500 to 5,000 clones, 35% appearing once. Not a single patient had been given any form of treatment at any point before undergoing thyroid surgery. This CDR3 has 15 residues. The ends lost 6 bases at V and 5 bases at J; junction bases unmatched: 12. Germline V gene data show CDR1 as MNHNS and CDR2 as SASEGT. The sequence was collected from a female donor with papillary thyroid cancer or a benign thyroid nodule (not recorded which). Some clones in this sample may be carry-over from other donors' samples. V is TRBV6-1 and J is TRBJ2-5; 7 bases match TRBD2. Sequenced material: adjacent normal tissue. The CDR3 sequence is CASRQAGTNRETQYF. The DNA of the CDR3 is TGTGCCAGCAGACAGGCCGGGACTAATAGGGAGACCCAGTACTTC.